This T cell receptor beta chain came from a study of blood T cell repertoires in COVID-19 (dated by TCRdb to 2019 to 2021). Describing the broader study: Samples covering the acute and convalescent phases of COVID-19 were provided by collaborators in the United States, Italy and Spain. The prospective study material was composed of cDNA or gDNA derived from T cells, B-cell-depleted T cells, or PBMCs. Deeply sampled blood TCRbeta repertoires from subjects exposed to, actively infected with, or recovered from COVID-19 were included in the dataset. A freely available public database, intended as a resource for researchers studying the immune response to SARS-CoV-2, is where the repertoires were released. Samples came from the ongoing ImmuneRACE study (first 160 participants) plus 1,254 subjects from 6 global collaborators. Sample metadata almost always included a de-identified subject ID, COVID-19 status, age in years and sex. Where HLA class I and class II types were available, the types were taken from metadata supplied by the sample provider, not from assay-based typing. Overall study outcomes, separate from this receptor: How much clinical and demographic metadata was included differed by source and by participant, and the metadata was provided uncurated.

CDR1 and CDR2 are read off the germline V gene as KGHSH and LQKENI. Reading from cysteine to phenylalanine, the CDR3 counts 16 amino acids. Left in the record is the CDR3 DNA by itself, 48 bases read in frame from the first base. Ends trimmed: V by 2 bases, J by 9 bases; bases unmatched to a gene: 10. The collaborating institutions used their own protocols to collect whole blood in K2EDTA tubes. For TCRbeta analysis, collaborator samples were shipped as frozen whole blood, as isolated PBMCs, or as DNA extracted from either sample type. Turning to this clone: Its target antigen remains unknown. Per-base quality was not reported, and no clone a single base away is much larger than it.

TCRbeta CDR3 regions were amplified from genomic DNA using the immunoSEQ Assay, a bias-controlled multiplex PCR. In the authors' own workflow: The number of nucleated cells in each sample was estimated by amplification of reference gene primers within the assay. To quantify the absolute abundance of each unique TCRbeta CDR3 rearrangement, sequence reads were collapsed and filtered. For each sample, productive Simpson clonality was calculated as the square root of Simpson's diversity index over productive rearrangements. Entries here come from immuneACCESS through TCRdb and include only in-frame sequences with V and J called. Some clones fail to appear in such tables; in the studies checked, an unresolved V gene covers under half of the shortfall, and the cause of the remainder is unknown. V and J calls and clone size are given by that table; D and trimming were obtained from the DNA. Across this sample there are 80,000 or so clones, with roughly 79% seen only once. The ten largest account for around 40% of the sample.

The sequenced material came from peripheral blood. The receptor was isolated from a man aged 80 or over with acute or convalescent COVID-19. This chain joins TRBV18 to TRBJ2-1, with 10 bases aligning to TRBD2. The CDR3 in this case is CASSPTSGIASSEQFF. The DNA sequence reads TGTGCCAGCTCACCAACTAGCGGGATCGCCTCGAGTGAGCAGTTCTTC. Joined to the reference TRBV18 and TRBJ2-1 proteins, this CDR3 gives the full variable domain: NAGVMQNPRHLVRRRGQEARLRCSPMKGHSHVYWYRQLPEEGLKFMVYLQKENIIDESGMPKERFSAEFPKEGPSILRIQQVVRGDSAAYFCASSPTSGIASSEQFFGPGTRLTVL.